The entry below describes one T cell receptor beta chain. It lacks a known antigen. No base qualities exist here, and no much larger clone lies one base off it. Receptors were amplified or captured by the immunoSEQ multiplex PCR assay. Per the authors' processing: A statistical classification framework was developed to diagnose cytomegalovirus status using the catalog of TCR beta chain sequences. The table comes from immuneACCESS by way of TCRdb, which keeps in-frame sequences with V and J called. Part of the clones is missing from these tables; in studies checked, under half for an unresolved V gene and the rest for unknown reasons. The DNA was the basis for D and trimming; V, J and clone size are from that table. The sample has fewer than 250,000 clones on record, 80% to 90% of them singletons. The top ten clonotypes cover 2% to 2.5% of the sample. V has 4 bases trimmed and J has 2 bases trimmed; junction bases matching no gene number 5. There are 15 amino acids in the CDR3, from cysteine to phenylalanine inclusive. Just the 45-base CDR3 DNA is kept, in frame starting at base 1. CDR1 and CDR2, per the germline V gene, are SGHDT and YYEEEE.

The donors were included in the validation cohort of 120 subjects, a group kept apart from the roughly 700-subject first cohort. The data originate from a study of cytomegalovirus exposure and HLA in healthy donors (dated by TCRdb to about 2017). Regarding the research as a whole: A later analysis indicated that the 95 to 150 validation repertoires were generated on the platform also employed for the roughly 720 repertoires of the first cohort. The study aimed to test whether cataloging public T cell receptors could reveal signatures of past pathogen exposure. A separate validation cohort of 100 to 150 different subjects was used in addition to the approximately 670-subject first cohort. High-throughput TCR immunosequencing, statistical association of individual TCRs with disease status, and machine learning were combined to predict cytomegalovirus infection status. Broad study findings and their caveats: A later analysis found that TCRs clustered in the first cohort also tended to co-occur in the roughly 110 validation repertoires, with 94% of cluster scores above 0. The classifier was reported to diagnose cytomegalovirus status with high specificity and sensitivity in both the original cohort and the validation cohort. The study listed 164 TCR beta chains as associated with cytomegalovirus. A later analysis lacked HLA typing for the validation cohort, so it scored co-occurrence in that cohort across all 110 or so repertoires. In vitro tests confirmed that a few of the cytomegalovirus-associated TCR beta chains recognize cytomegalovirus antigens. The authors suggested that the approach could potentially be generalized to other disease states and immunological phenotypes. Most TCR sequences were observed very rarely across donors, whereas some public TCRs were present in many individuals.

What was sequenced was PBMCs. This clonotype was sampled from a woman aged 18 to 35 in good health and CMV-seropositive. The chain links TRBV5-6 with TRBJ2-7; TRBD2 aligns with 11 central bases. The CDR3 protein is CASSHRLAGPYEQYF. The nucleotides are TGTGCCAGCAGCCACCGACTAGCGGGACCCTACGAGCAGTACTTC.